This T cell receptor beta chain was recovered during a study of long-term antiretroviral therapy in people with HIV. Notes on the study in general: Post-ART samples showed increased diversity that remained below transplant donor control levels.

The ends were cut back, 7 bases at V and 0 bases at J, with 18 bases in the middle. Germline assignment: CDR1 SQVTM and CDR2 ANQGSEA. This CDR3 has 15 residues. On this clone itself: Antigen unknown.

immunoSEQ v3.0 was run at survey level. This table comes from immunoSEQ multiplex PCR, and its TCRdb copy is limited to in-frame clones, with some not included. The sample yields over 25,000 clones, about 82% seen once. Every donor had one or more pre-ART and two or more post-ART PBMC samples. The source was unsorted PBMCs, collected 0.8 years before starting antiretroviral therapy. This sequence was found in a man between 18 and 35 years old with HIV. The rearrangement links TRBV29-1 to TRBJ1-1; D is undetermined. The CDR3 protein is CSAAPGWGMNTEAFF. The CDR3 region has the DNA TGCAGCGCCGCGCCGGGGTGGGGAATGAACACTGAAGCTTTCTTT.